What follows is one TCR beta chain and its context. The source of the sample is a study of PD-L1 blockade in urothelial cancer. Study-wide context: Analyses were performed on blood at 3 weeks after treatment start (the second dose) and at 6 weeks.

Assay used: immunoSEQ multiplex PCR; TCRdb lists only in-frame clones, some missing. The sample has roughly 45,000 clones, 70% to 90% seen once. Losses at the gene ends were 4 bases for V and 0 bases for J; bases not matched to a gene: 8. CDR1 is MGHRA, CDR2 YSYEKL, per germline. The CDR3 covers 17 residues. This chain connects TRBV4-1 to TRBJ2-2, with TRBD2 identical over 7 bases. The TCR sequence derives from a man between 60 and 70 years old with urothelial cancer. The source was PBMCs, collected around atezolizumab (anti-PD-L1) treatment. DNA for the CDR3: TGCGCCAGCAGCCGCAAAGGACTAGAACCGAACACCGGGGAGCTGTTTTTT. It encodes CASSRKGLEPNTGELFF.